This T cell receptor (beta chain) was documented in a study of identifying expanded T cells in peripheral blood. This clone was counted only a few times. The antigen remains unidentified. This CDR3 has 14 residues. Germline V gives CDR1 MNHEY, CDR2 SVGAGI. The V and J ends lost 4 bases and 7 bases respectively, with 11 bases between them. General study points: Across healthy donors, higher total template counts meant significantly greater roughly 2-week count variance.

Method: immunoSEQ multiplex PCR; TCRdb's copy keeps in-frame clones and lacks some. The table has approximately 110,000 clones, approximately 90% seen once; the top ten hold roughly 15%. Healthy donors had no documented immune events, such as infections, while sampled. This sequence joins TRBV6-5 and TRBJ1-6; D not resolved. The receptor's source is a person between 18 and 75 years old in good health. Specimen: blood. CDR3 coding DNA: TGTGCCAGCAGTTCCCCGGGCCCCAATTCACCCCTCCACTTT. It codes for CASSSPGPNSPLHF.